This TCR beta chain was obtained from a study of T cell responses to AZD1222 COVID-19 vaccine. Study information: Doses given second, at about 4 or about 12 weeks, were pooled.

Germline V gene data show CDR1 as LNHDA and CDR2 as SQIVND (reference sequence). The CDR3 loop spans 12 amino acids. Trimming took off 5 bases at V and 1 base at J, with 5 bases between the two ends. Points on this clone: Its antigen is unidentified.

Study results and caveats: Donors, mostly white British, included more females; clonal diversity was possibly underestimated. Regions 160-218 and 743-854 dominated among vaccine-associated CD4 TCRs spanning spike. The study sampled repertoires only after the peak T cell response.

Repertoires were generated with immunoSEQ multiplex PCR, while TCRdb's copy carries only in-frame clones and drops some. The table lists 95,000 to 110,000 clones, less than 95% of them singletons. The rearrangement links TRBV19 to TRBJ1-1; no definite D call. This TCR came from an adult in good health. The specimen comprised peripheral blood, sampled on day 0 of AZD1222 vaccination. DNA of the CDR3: TGTGCCAGTAGTTTAGGGAACACTGAAGCTTTCTTT. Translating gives CASSLGNTEAFF.